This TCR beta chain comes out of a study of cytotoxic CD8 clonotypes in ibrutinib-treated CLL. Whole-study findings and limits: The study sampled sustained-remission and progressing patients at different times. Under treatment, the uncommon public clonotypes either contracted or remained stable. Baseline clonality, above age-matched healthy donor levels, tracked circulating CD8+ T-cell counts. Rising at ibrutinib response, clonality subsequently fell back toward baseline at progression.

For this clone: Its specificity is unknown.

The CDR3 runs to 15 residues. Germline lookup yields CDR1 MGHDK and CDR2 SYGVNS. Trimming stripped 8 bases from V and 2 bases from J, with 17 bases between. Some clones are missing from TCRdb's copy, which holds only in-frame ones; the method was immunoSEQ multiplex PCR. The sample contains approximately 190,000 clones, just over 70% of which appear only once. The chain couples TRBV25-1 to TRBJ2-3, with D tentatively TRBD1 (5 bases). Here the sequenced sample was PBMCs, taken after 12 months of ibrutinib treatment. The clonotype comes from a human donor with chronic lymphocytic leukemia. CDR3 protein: CASGPTEQPTDTQYF. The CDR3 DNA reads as TGTGCCAGCGGTCCGACAGAGCAGCCCACAGATACGCAGTATTTT.